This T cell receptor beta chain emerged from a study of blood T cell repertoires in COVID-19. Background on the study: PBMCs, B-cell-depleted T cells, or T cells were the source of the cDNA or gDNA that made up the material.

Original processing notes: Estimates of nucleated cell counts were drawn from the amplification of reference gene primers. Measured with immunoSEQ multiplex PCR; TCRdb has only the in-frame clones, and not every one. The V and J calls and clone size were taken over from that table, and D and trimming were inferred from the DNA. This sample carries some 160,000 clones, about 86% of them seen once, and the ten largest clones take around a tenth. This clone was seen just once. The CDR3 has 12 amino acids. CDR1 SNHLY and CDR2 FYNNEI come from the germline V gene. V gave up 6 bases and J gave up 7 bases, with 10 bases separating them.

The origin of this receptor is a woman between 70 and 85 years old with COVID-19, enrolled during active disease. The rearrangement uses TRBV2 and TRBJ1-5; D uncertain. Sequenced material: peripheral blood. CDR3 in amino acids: CASRDLRQPQHF. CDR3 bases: TGTGCCAGCAGGGACTTGAGGCAGCCCCAGCATTTT.